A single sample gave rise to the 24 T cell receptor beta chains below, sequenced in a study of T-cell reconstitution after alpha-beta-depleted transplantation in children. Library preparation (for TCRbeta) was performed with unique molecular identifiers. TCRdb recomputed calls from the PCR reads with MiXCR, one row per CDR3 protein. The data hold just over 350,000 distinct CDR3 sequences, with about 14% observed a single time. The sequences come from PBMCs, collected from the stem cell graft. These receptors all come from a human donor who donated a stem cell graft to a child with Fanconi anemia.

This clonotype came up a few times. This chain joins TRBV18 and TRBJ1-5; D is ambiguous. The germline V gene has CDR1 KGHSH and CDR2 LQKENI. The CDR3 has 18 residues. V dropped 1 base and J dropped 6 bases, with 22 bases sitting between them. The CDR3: CASSPQEIVMGGSQPQHF. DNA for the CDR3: TGTGCCAGCTCACCACAAGAAATAGTGATGGGAGGAAGTCAGCCCCAGCATTTT. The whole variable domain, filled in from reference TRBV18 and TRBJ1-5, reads NAGVMQNPRHLVRRRGQEARLRCSPMKGHSHVYWYRQLPEEGLKFMVYLQKENIIDESGMPKERFSAEFPKEGPSILRIQQVVRGDSAAYFCASSPQEIVMGGSQPQHFGDGTRLSIL.

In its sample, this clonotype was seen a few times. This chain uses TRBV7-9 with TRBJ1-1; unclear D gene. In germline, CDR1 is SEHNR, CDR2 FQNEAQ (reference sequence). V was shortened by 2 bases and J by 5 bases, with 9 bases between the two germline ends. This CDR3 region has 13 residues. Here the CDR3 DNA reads TGTGCCAGCAGCTTACAGGCCGCGACTGAAGCTTTCTTT. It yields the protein CASSLQAATEAFF.

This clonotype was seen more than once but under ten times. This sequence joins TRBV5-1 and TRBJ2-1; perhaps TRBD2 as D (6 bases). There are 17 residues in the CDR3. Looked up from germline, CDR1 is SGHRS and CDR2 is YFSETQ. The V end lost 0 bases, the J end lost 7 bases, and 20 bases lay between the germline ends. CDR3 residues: CASSLGSAGLGGNEQFF. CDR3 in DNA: TGCGCCAGCAGCTTGGGGTCGGCGGGGTTAGGTGGGAATGAGCAGTTCTTC.

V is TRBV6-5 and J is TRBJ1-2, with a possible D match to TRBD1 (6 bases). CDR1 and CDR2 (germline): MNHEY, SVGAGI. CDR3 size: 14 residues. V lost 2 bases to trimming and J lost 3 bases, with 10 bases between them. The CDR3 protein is CASSYQGPDYGYTF. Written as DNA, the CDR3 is TGTGCCAGCAGTTACCAGGGGCCAGACTATGGCTACACCTTC.

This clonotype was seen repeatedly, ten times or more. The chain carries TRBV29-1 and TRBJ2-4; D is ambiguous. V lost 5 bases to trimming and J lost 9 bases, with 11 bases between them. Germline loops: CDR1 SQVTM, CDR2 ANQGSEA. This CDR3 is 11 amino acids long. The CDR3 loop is CSVRILGIQYF. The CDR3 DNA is TGCAGCGTTCGGATACTCGGCATTCAGTACTTC.

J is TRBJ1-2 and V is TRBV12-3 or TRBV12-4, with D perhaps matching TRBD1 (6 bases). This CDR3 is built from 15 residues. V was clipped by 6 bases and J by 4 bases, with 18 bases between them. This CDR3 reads CASRLSGQRSYGYTF. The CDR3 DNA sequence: TGTGCCAGCAGGCTCTCCGGACAGCGCTCCTATGGCTACACCTTC.

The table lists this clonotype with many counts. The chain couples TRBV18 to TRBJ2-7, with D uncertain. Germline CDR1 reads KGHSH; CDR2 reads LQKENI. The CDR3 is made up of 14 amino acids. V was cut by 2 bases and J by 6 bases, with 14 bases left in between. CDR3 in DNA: TGTGCCAGCTCACCAACGCAAGGTGAAGGCGAGCAGTACTTC. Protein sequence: CASSPTQGEGEQYF.

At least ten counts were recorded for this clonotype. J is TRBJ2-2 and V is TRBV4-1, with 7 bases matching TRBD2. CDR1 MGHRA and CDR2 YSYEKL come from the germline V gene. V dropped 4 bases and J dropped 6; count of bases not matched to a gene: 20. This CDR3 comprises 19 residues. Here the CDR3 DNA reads TGCGCCAGCAGCCCACGTGAGAAGGGAGGGCCCCGAACGGCCGGGGAGCTGTTTTTT. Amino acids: CASSPREKGGPRTAGELFF.

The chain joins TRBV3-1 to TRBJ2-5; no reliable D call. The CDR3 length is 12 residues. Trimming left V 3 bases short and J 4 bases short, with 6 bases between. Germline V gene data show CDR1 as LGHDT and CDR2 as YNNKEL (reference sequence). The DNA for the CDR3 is TGTGCCAGCAGCCACGACACAGAGACCCAGTACTTC. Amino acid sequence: CASSHDTETQYF.

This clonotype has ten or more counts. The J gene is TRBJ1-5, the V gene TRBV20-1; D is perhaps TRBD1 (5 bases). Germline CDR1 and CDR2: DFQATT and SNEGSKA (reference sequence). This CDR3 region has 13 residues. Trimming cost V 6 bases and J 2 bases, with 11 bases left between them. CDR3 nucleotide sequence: TGCAGTGCCAGCAGGGACCGCAATCAGCCCCAGCATTTT. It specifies CSASRDRNQPQHF.

The CDR3 loop reads CASRLDRLSNQPQHF. DNA of the CDR3: TGTGCCAGTAGACTCGACAGGCTTAGCAATCAGCCCCAGCATTTT. V usage is TRBV19 and J usage is TRBJ1-5; D might be TRBD1 (6 bases). The length of the CDR3 is 15 residues. Trimming removed 6 bases from V and 0 bases from J, with 12 bases in between. The germline CDR1 and CDR2 sequences are LNHDA and SQIVND (reference sequence).

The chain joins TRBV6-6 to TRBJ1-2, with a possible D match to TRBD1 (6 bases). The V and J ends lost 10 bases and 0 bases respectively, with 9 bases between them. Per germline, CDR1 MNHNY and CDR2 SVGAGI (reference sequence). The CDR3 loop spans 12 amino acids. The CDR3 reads CANTGPNYGYTF. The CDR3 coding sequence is TGTGCCAATACAGGGCCTAACTATGGCTACACCTTC.

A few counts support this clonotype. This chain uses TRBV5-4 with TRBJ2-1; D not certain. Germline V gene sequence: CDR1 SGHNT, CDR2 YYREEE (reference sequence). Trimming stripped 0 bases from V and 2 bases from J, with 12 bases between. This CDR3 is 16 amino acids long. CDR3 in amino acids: CASSLDRGGTYNEQFF. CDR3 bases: TGTGCCAGCAGCTTGGATAGAGGTGGGACCTACAATGAGCAGTTCTTC.

CDR3 sequence (DNA): TGTGCCAGCAGCCCTGGACAGGGGCGAGCGAACACTGAAGCTTTCTTT. It encodes CASSPGQGRANTEAFF. The chain recombines TRBV7-6 with TRBJ1-1; TRBD1 aligns across 9 bases. The V and J ends lost 5 bases and 1 base, in that order; junction bases with no gene match: 8. The CDR3 length is 16 residues. Germline V gene sequence: CDR1 SGHVS, CDR2 FNYEAQ.

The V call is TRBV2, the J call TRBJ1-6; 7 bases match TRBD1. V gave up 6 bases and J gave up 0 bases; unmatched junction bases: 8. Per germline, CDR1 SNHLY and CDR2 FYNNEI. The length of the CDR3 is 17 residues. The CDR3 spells CASSADRESSYNSPLHF. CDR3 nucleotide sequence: TGTGCCAGCAGCGCCGACAGGGAGAGCTCCTATAATTCACCCCTCCACTTT.

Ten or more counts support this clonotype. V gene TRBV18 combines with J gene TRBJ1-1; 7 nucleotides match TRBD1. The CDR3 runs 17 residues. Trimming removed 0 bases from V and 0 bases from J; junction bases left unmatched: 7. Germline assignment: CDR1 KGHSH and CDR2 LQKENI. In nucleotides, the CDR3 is TGTGCCAGCTCACCACCGAGACAGGGTGGGATGAACACTGAAGCTTTCTTT. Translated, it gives CASSPPRQGGMNTEAFF.

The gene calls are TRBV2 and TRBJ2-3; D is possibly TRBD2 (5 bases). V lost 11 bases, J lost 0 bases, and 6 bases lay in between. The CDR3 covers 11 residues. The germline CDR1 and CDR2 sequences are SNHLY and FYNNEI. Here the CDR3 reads CAGGSTDTQYF. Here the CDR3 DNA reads TGTGCCGGCGGGAGCACAGATACGCAGTATTTT. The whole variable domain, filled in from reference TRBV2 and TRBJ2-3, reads EPEVTQTPSHQVTQMGQEVILRCVPISNHLYFYWYRQILGQKVEFLVSFYNNEISEKSEIFDDQFSVERPDGSNFTLKIRSTKLEDSAMYFCAGGSTDTQYFGPGTRLTVL.

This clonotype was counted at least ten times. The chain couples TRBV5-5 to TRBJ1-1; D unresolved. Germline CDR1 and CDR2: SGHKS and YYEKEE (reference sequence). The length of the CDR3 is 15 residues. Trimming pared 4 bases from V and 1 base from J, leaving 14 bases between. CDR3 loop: CASSPRQPQNTEAFF. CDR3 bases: TGTGCCAGCAGCCCGAGACAACCTCAGAACACTGAAGCTTTCTTT.

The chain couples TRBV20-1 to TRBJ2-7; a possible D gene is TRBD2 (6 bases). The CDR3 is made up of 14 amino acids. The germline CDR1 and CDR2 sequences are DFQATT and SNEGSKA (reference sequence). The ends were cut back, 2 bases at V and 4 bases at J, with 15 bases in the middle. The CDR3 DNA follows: TGCAGTGCTAGATCCATGGGGGGTAGATACGAGCAGTACTTC. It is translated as CSARSMGGRYEQYF.

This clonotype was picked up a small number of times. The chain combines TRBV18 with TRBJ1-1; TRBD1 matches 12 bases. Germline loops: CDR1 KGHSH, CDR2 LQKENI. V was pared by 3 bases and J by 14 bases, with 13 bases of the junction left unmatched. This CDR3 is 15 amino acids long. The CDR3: CASSPNPTGQGAKFF. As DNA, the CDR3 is TGTGCCAGCTCACCTAACCCCACGGGACAGGGGGCGAAGTTCTTT. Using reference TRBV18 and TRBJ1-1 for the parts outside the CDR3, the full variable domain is NAGVMQNPRHLVRRRGQEARLRCSPMKGHSHVYWYRQLPEEGLKFMVYLQKENIIDESGMPKERFSAEFPKEGPSILRIQQVVRGDSAAYFCASSPNPTGQGAKFFGQGTRLTVV.

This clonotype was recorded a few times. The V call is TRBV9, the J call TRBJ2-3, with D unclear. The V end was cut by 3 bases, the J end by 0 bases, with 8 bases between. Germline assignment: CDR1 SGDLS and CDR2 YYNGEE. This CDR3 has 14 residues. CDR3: CASSAFPSTDTQYF. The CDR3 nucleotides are TGTGCCAGCAGCGCCTTCCCTAGCACAGATACGCAGTATTTT.

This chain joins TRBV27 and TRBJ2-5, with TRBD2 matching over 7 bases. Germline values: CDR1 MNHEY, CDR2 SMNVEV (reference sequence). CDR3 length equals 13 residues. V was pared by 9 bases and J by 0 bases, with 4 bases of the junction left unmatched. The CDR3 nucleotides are TGTGCCAGTAAAGCGGGGTACCAAGAGACCCAGTACTTC. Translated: CASKAGYQETQYF.

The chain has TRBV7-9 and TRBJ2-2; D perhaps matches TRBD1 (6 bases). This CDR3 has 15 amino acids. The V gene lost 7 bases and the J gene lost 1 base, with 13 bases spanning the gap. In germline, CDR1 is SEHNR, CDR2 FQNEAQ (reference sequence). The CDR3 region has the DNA TGTGCCAGCACTGGACAGATTAAGAACACCGGGGAGCTGTTTTTT. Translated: CASTGQIKNTGELFF.

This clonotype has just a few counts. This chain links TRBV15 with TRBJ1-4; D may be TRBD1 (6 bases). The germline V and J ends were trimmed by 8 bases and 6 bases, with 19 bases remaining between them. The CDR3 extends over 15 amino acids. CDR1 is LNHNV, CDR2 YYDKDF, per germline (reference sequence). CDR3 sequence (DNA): TGTGCCACCCGGAGATCTGGGGGGGGCGATGAAAAACTGTTTTTT. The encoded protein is CATRRSGGGDEKLFF.